This T cell receptor (beta chain) was sequenced for a study of post-analysis software for immune sequencing data. Researchers reported that TCR beta cDNA libraries carried unique molecular identifiers. TCRdb redid the calling of the PCR reads with MiXCR, one entry per CDR3 protein. The sample records hundreds of thousands of distinct CDR3 sequences, 25% to 30% being singletons. Findings of the study overall: Five or six TRBV segments (TRBV5-6, TRBV5-1 and TRBV20-1 among them) occurred more frequently in patients than in controls.

The CDR3 runs to 16 residues. J gave up 0 bases and V 1 base, and 6 bases lay outside the gene matches. CDR1 and CDR2 (germline): SGHKS, YYEKEE (reference sequence). Turning to this clonotype: The antigen is unknown.

The chain joins TRBV5-5 to TRBJ1-2; TRBD1 agrees at 7 bases. This sequence originates from a girl aged 5 to 17 with multiple sclerosis. The sample comprised blood. The CDR3 nucleotides are TGTGCCAGCAGCTTGCCCGGGACAGCGACTAACTATGGCTACACCTTC. Amino acid sequence: CASSLPGTATNYGYTF.